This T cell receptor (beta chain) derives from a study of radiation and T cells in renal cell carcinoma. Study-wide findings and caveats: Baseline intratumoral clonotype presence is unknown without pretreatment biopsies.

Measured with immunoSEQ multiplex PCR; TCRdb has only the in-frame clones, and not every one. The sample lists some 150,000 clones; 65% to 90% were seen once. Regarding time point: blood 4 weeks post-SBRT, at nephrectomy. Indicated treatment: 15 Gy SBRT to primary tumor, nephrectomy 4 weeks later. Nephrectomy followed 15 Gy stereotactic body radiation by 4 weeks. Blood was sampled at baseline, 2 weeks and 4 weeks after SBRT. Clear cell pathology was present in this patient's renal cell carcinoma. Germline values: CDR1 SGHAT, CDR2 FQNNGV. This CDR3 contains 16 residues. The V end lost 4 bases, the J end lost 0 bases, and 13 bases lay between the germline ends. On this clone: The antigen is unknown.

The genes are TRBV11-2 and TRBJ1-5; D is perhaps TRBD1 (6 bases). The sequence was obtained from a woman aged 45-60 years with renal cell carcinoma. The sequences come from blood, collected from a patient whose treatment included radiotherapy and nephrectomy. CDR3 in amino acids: CASSSGTWNSNQPQHF. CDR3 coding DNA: TGTGCCAGCAGCTCCGGGACATGGAATAGCAATCAGCCCCAGCATTTT.